The present entry profiles one T cell receptor beta chain with its context. Its target antigen remains unknown. No much larger clonotype is one base removed from it; base qualities were not supplied. V is pared back by 4 bases and J by 6 bases, with 14 bases lying between the germline termini. The germline V gene yields SGDLS for CDR1 and YYNGEE for CDR2. Reading from cysteine to phenylalanine, the CDR3 counts 14 amino acids. The entry retains the CDR3 DNA only, 42 bases that are in frame from base 1. The data belong to a study of cytomegalovirus exposure and HLA in healthy donors (TCRdb year 2017). Concerning the study at large: According to an earlier analysis of a few hundred of the donors, 150 million to 200 million T cells yielded 90 million to 130 million unique TCR beta sequences and less than 300 Gb of sequence data. The study used immunosequencing to profile the T cell repertoires of about 670 subjects and linked those repertoires to cytomegalovirus serostatus. A later analysis re-analyzed previously published TCR beta repertoires from roughly 690 donors and added high-resolution HLA genotyping to study TCR occurrence patterns. Rather than using new phenotypic data, the later analysis identified candidate immune exposures from TCR beta sequences and from how often those sequences occurred across donors. In a later genetic analysis, genome-wide SNP genotypes for about three fifths of the roughly 670 donors were used, and that subset was treated as a discovery cohort. The study combined high-throughput TCR immunosequencing, statistical association of individual TCRs with disease status, and machine learning to predict cytomegalovirus infection status. In an earlier analysis of 550 to 700 of the donors, high-throughput TCR beta sequencing was used to judge whether each TCR beta V gene segment behaved as functional or pseudogenic. The study aimed to test whether cataloging public T cell receptors could reveal signatures of past pathogen exposure. All discovery cohort repertoires had been generated using a single sequencing platform. Four to six DR-DQ haplotypes were handled as single units for association and clustering, since linkage in the cohort was strong. Alongside the repertoire data, information on donor age, sex, ethnicity and CMV serostatus was compiled. Of the approximately 400 genotyped donors, 75% to 85% were placed in the genetic ancestry cluster associated with self-reported Caucasian donors. An early release covering about 600 HLA-typed donors comprised roughly 300 gigabases of sequencing data and approximately 80 million unique TCR sequences. Among several hundred genotyped donors of the cohort, an average of around 240,000 unique TCR beta nucleotide sequences was sequenced per donor, of which about 19% were non-productive. Typing coverage differed by locus: A, B, C, DRB1 and DQB1 were typed in about 620-640 donors, DQA1 in roughly 510, DPA1 in some 610, and DPB1 in around 490. HLA typing covered class I and class II loci at four-digit resolution. A separate validation cohort of more than 100 different subjects was used in addition to the approximately 640-subject first cohort. Results the study describes overall, beyond this receptor: In a later genetic analysis, fewer N-insertions in productive TCRs were reported among donors in an Asian-associated ancestry cluster than the roughly 700-donor mean. When HLA alleles, especially DR and DQ, strongly co-occurred, TCR associations were difficult to assign to individual alleles. According to a later analysis, parvovirus B19, influenza, CMV and Epstein-Barr virus appeared linked to several top co-occurrence clusters. Linkage disequilibrium might explain the correlated functional status among segregating V segments, but an unknown experimental factor could not be ruled out. The study gave a list of about 160 TCR beta chains associated with cytomegalovirus. An earlier analysis of approximately 500 of the donors showed that most TCR beta V segments appeared in productive rearrangements either about 87% or about 30% of the time, which broadly matched IMGT annotations. Some IMGT-functional V segments, including TRBV6-2 and TRBV6-3, could not be distinguished by the 87-base-pair reads and were therefore excluded. In a later analysis, TCR association rates were found to vary across HLA loci, with the most associated TCRs seen for DRB1 alleles and the fewest for HLA-C alleles. A cluster of highly shared sequence variants was judged likely to be a technical artifact of the sequencing pipeline. A later analysis found that most CMV-associated TCR beta chains appeared HLA-restricted, with HLA associations seemingly driven largely by CMV exposure. Because HLA typing was missing for some donors at each locus, association tests included only the typed subset. The earlier analysis of about 600 of the donors excluded roughly 17 rarely observed V segments, including chromosome 9 orphons, because counts were too low. The classifier was reported to diagnose cytomegalovirus status with high specificity and sensitivity in both the original cohort and the validation cohort. According to the authors, the approach could potentially be generalized to other disease states and immunological phenotypes. In a later genetic analysis, a missense DCLRE1C variant was associated with V-gene and J-gene trimming of TCR beta chains, and the association was replicated in an independent cohort. Across donors, most TCR sequences were observed very rarely, whereas some public TCRs were present in many individuals. In this cohort, only TCR beta chains were sequenced, and detectable features were limited by the absence of alpha or paired-chain data. Presence/absence analyses assumed roughly uniform sequencing depth across donors, an assumption that may not hold. A later analysis found that HLA-associated TCR beta chains were more clonally expanded and had lower generation probabilities than equally common non-associated chains. The only immune exposure information available for the cohort was CMV serostatus. A later analysis associated about 18,000 TCR beta sequences with specific HLA alleles at a false discovery rate of 0.05. A further reported finding was that TCR beta sequences accurately predicted the HLA-A and HLA-B alleles for most subjects in the first cohort. In vitro tests confirmed that a few of the cytomegalovirus-associated TCR beta chains recognize cytomegalovirus antigens.

The cohort consisted of hundreds of healthy bone marrow donors. Cohort members were all nominally healthy when sampled, although unrecorded immune exposures were likely present. The donor tested CMV seronegative and was one of the 352 seronegative cohort members. A peripheral blood sample was provided by each donor, and peripheral blood mononuclear cells were used for TCR beta sequencing. The Qiagen DNeasy Blood Extraction Kit was used to extract genomic DNA from the blood cell samples. The library relied on the immunoSEQ multiplex PCR assay. For the multiplex PCR, a mixture combining 60 forward primers for TCR Vbeta segments and 13 reverse primers for TCR Jbeta segments was used. Amplification of the CDR3 region of rearranged TCR beta genes was performed with a multiplex PCR assay on genomic DNA. The Illumina HiSeq System was used to sequence the amplified TCR beta libraries as 87-base-pair reads. From the authors' description of their analysis: In a later analysis, approximately 74 million unique TCR beta chains were counted across the 666 repertoires, and roughly 10 million of these chains were shared by at least two donors. To remove PCR and sequencing errors, raw reads were error-corrected and collapsed into unique sequences using a nearest-neighbor algorithm that merged closely related sequences. Alignment of CDR3 sequences to IMGT reference sequences was used to assign V, D and J gene segments. For a sequence to be retained, a match of at least six nucleotides to both a V gene segment and a J gene segment was required. A rearrangement was called productive if the CDR3 had no stop codons and remained in frame with V and J, and every other rearrangement was called non-productive. CDR3 was defined according to IMGT convention as the region running from the second conserved V-encoded cysteine to the conserved J-encoded phenylalanine. Sequences without an unambiguous match to a single V gene segment were excluded from the earlier analysis of about 640 of the donors. An earlier analysis of around 600 of the donors classified V segments as functional when productive rearrangements were above 56.7% and as segregating when the standard deviation between donors was above 5%. A statistical classification framework was developed to diagnose cytomegalovirus status using the catalog of TCR beta chain sequences. In a later analysis, TCR nucleotide sequences were compared against IMGT/GENE-DB human TR gene sequences so that V and J genes could be assigned. Using the TCRdist pipeline, a later analysis assigned CDR3 sequences along with most-parsimonious VDJ recombination scenarios. In a later analysis, each TCR beta chain was defined by its CDR3 amino acid sequence together with its V-gene family, and reads lacking a unique V-gene family were excluded. As a way to deal with suspected cross-contamination and a sequencing artifact, a later analysis dropped 450 to 600 nucleotide sequences that were highly shared and had low generation probability. For each public chain, a later analysis derived a clonal expansion index from normalized ranks of inferred template counts within each repertoire. Generation probabilities in a later analysis came from a VDJ recombination model fitted to out-of-frame rearrangements, and those results were checked against IGoR. A later analysis scored TCR-TCR, TCR-HLA and TCR-CMV co-occurrence with hypergeometric tests, applying a repertoire-size bias correction to TCR pairs. To estimate false discovery rates, a later analysis permuted the HLA or CMV assignments 20 times. In a later analysis, co-occurring TCRs were grouped with DBSCAN, and TCRdist sequence similarity was added when clustering was performed within HLA-allele-positive subsets. Repertoires with fewer than 30,000 or more than 120,000 public chains, plus five repertoires with anomalous nucleotide sharing, were excluded from co-occurrence clustering. TCRdb re-hosts the immuneACCESS table, in-frame sequences only. Its copies lack some clones; in the studies checked, an unresolved V gene accounts for under half of them, and the cause for the rest is not known. Clone size and V and J calls were adopted from that table, with D and trimming inferred from the DNA. Within this sample are more than 150,000 clones, with around 80% of them counted one time only. Together, the top ten hold around 1.6% of the sample.

This TCR was recovered from a man in his late teens or twenties in good health and CMV-seronegative. The V and J segments used are TRBV9 and TRBJ2-1; TRBD2 is possibly the D segment (6 matching bases). Material: PBMCs. This receptor has the CDR3 CASSPGVGGNEQFF. Here is the DNA: TGTGCCAGCAGCCCGGGGGTGGGCGGCAATGAGCAGTTCTTC. With all but the CDR3 taken from the reference TRBV9 and TRBJ2-1 genes, the full variable domain is: DSGVTQTPKHLITATGQRVTLRCSPRSGDLSVYWYQQSLDQGLQFLIQYYNGEERAKGNILERFSAQQFPDLHSELNLSSLELGDSALYFCASSPGVGGNEQFFGPGTRLTVL.